The entry below gives a single T cell receptor beta chain sequence along with its context. The sample comes from a study of T cell changes during pregnancy in multiple sclerosis. Germline assignment: CDR1 SGHKS and CDR2 YYEKEE (reference sequence). The CDR3 covers 16 residues. J lost 1 base, V lost 3 bases, and 7 bases had no gene match. TCRdb's table, derived via immunoSEQ multiplex PCR, lists solely in-frame clones and lacks some. The sample includes 35,000 to 50,000 clones, about nine tenths of them seen just once. Specimen: CD4+ T cells from peripheral blood mononuclear cells, collected after pregnancy. The chain employs TRBV5-5 and TRBJ1-5, with TRBD1 matching 7 bases. This clonotype was sampled from a female donor in good health, enrolled as a control in a pregnancy study. The CDR3 DNA reads TGTGCCAGCAGCTCGGACCCGGGACAGAGCAATCAGCCCCAGCATTTT. This translates into CASSSDPGQSNQPQHF.